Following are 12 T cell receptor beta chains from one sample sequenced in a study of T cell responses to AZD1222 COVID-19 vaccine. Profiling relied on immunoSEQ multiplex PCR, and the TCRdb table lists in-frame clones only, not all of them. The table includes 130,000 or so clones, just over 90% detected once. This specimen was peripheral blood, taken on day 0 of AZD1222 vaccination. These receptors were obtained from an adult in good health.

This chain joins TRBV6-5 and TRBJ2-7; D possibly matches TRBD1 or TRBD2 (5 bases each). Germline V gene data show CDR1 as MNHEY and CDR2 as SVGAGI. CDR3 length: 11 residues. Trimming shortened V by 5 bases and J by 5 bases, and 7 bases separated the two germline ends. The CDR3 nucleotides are TGTGCCAGCAGTCGGGGCCACGAGCAGTACTTC. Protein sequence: CASSRGHEQYF.

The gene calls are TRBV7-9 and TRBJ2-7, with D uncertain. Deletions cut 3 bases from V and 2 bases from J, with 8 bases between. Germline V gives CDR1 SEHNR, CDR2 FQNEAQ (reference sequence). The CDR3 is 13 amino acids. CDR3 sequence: CASSLVQTYEQYF. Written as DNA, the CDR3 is TGTGCCAGCAGCTTGGTGCAAACCTACGAGCAGTACTTC.

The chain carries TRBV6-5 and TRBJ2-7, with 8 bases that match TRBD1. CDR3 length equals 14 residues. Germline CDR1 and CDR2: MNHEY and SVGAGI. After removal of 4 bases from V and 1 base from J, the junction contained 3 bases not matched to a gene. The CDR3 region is CASSSGQASYEQYF. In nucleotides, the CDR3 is TGTGCCAGCAGTTCGGGACAGGCTTCCTACGAGCAGTACTTC.

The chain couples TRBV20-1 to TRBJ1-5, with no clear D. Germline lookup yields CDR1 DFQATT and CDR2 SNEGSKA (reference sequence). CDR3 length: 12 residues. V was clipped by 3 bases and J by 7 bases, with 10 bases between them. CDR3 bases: TGCAGTGCTAGTTGGGGTGGCCAGCCCCAGCATTTT. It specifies CSASWGGQPQHF.

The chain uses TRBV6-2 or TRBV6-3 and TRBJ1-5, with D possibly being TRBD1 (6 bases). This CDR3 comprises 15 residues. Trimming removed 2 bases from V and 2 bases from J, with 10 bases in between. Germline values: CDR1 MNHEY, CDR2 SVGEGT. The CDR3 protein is CASSYTGGRNQPQHF. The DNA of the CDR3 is TGTGCCAGCAGTTACACGGGGGGGCGCAATCAGCCCCAGCATTTT.

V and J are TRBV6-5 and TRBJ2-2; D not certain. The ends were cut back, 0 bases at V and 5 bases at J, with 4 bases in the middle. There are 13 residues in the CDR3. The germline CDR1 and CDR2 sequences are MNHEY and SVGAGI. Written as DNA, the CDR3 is TGTGCCAGCAGTTACTCTGTAACCGGGGAGCTGTTTTTT. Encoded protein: CASSYSVTGELFF.

The CDR3 DNA sequence: TGTGCCAGCAGCTCTGACACGCCACAAGAGACCCAGTACTTC. Amino acids: CASSSDTPQETQYF. V is TRBV2 and J is TRBJ2-5; D is unclear. Looked up from germline, CDR1 is SNHLY and CDR2 is FYNNEI. The V end was cut by 6 bases, the J end by 2 bases, with 13 bases between. The length of the CDR3 is 14 residues.

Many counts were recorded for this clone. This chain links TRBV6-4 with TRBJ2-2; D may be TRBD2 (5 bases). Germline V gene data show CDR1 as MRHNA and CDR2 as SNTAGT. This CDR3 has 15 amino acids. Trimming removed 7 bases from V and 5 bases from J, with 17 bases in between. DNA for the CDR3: TGTGCCAGCACCGAGGGCCCAGGCGAGACCGGGGAGCTGTTTTTT. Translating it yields CASTEGPGETGELFF.

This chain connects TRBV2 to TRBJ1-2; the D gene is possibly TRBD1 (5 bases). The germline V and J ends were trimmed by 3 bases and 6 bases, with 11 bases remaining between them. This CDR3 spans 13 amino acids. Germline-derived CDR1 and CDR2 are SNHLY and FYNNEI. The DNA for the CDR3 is TGTGCCAGCAGTGATAGGCAGGGCCATGGCTACACCTTC. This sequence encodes CASSDRQGHGYTF. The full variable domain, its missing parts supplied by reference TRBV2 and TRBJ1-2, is EPEVTQTPSHQVTQMGQEVILRCVPISNHLYFYWYRQILGQKVEFLVSFYNNEISEKSEIFDDQFSVERPDGSNFTLKIRSTKLEDSAMYFCASSDRQGHGYTFGSGTRLTVV.

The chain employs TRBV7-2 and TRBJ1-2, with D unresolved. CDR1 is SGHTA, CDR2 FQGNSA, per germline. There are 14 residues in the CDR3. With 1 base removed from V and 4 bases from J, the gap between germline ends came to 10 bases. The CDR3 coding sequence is TGTGCCAGCAGCTTAGGTGGGCCCTCCTATGGCTACACCTTC. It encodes CASSLGGPSYGYTF.

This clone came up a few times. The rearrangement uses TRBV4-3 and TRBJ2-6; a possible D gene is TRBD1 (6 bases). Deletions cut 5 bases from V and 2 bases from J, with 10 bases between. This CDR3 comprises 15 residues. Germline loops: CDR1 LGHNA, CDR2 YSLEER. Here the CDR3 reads CASSSAGAGANVLTF. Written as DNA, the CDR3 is TGCGCCAGCAGCTCCGCAGGGGCTGGGGCCAACGTCCTGACTTTC.

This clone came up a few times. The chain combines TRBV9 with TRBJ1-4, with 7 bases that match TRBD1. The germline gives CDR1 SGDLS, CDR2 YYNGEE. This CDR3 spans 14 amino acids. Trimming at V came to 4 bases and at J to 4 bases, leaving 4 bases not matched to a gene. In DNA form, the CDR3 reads TGTGCCAGCAGCCAGGGGGGCCTTAATGAAAAACTGTTTTTT. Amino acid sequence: CASSQGGLNEKLFF.